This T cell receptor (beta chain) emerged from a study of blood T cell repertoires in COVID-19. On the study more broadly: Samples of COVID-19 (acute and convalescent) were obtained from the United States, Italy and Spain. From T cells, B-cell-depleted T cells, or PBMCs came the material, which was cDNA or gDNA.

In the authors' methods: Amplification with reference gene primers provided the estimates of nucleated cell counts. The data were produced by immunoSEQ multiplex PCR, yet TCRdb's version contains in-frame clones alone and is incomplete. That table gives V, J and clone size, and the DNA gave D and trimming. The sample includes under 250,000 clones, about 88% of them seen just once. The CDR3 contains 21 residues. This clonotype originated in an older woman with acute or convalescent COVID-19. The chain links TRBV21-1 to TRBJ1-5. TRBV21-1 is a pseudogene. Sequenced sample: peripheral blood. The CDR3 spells CASSKEASGDGAKTSNQPQHF. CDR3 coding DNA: TGTGCCAGCAGCAAAGAGGCTAGCGGCGACGGGGCCAAGACTAGCAATCAGCCCCAGCATTTT.